Only a few counts were recorded for the clone carrying this TCR beta chain. Since all of the isolated RNA was reverse transcribed, expressed TCRB transcripts were what got sequenced. Libraries were prepared by immunoSEQ multiplex PCR; TCRdb keeps only in-frame clonotypes and omits some of them. The sample lists roughly 290,000 clones; 8% were seen once. This record belongs to a study of beta chain features in type 1 diabetes. The CDR3 is 14 residues long. Germline V gives CDR1 SGDLS, CDR2 YYNGEE. V lost 2 bases and J lost 4, with 10 bases in between. The clonotype was recovered from a woman between 18 and 29 years old in good health. Sequenced: central memory CD4+ T cells from blood. The chain joins TRBV9 to TRBJ2-1; D is uncertain. The CDR3 DNA sequence: TGTGCCAGCAGCGTTGATGTCGGTTACAATGAGCAGTTCTTC. This translates into CASSVDVGYNEQFF.